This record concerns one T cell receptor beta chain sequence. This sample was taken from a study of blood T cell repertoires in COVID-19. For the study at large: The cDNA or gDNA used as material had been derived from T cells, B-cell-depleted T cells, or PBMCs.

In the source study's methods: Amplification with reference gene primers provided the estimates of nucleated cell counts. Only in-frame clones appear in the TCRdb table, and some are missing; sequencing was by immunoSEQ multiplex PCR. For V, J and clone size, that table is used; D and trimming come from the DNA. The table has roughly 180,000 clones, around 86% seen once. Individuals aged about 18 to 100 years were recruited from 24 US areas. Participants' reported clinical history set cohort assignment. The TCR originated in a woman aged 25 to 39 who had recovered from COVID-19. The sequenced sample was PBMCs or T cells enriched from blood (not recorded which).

The CDR3 DNA reads TGTGCCAGCAGCTCCACCTACACTAGCGGGAGCGGAACCGGGGAGCTGTTTTTT. It specifies CASSSTYTSGSGTGELFF. This sequence joins TRBV7-8 and TRBJ2-2, with TRBD2 identical over 11 bases. The J segment lost 5 bases and the V segment lost 4 bases, leaving 12 bases of the junction unmatched. CDR1 and CDR2 (germline): SGHVS, FQNEAQ. The CDR3 totals 18 residues.